The clone carrying this TCR beta chain appeared many times. Its specificity is not known. The data were obtained in a study of Graves' ophthalmopathy and Graves' hyperthyroidism. Study information: The authors collected peripheral blood at initial diagnosis, before any treatment. General observations from the study: Ophthalmopathy was separated from stable hyperthyroidism by a 13-signature model with approximately 90% sensitivity and around 81% specificity. Blood shared most expanded thyroid clonotypes above 0.001 frequency.

Orbital computed tomography, together with clinical symptoms, serum thyroxine, TRAb and thyroid ultrasound, was used for diagnosis. Researchers took RNA transcripts and amplified TCR beta CDR3 regions from them. After a first-round RT-PCR with HTBI primers, a second-round multiplex PCR was run. TCRdb redid the calling of the multiplex PCR reads with MiXCR, one entry per CDR3 protein. The sample includes roughly 610,000 distinct CDR3 sequences, 22% of them seen just once. Specimen: peripheral blood. The clonotype originates from a woman between 18 and 30 years old with stable Graves' hyperthyroidism. Some clones in this sample may be carry-over from other donors' samples.

CDR3 amino acids: CASSYSPGHPYEQYF. CDR3 DNA: TGTGCCAGCAGTTACTCGCCCGGGCACCCTTACGAGCAGTACTTC. This chain links TRBV6-5 with TRBJ2-7; D is undetermined. Germline V gene data show CDR1 as MNHEY and CDR2 as SVGAGI. CDR3 length: 15 amino acids. Trimming took off 0 bases at V and 4 bases at J, with 13 bases between the two ends.